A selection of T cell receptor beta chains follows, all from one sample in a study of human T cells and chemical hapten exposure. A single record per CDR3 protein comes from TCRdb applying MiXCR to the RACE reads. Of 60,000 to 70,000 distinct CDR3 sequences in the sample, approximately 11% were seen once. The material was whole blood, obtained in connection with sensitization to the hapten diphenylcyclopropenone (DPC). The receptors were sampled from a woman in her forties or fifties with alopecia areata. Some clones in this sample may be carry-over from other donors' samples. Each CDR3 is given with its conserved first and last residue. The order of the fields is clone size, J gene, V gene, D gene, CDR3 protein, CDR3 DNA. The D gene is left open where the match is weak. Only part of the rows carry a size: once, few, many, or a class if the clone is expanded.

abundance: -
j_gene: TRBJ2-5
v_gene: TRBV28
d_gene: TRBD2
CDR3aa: CASSSLSGRQETQYF
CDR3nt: TGTGCCAGCAGTTCCCTTAGCGGGAGACAGGAGACACAGTACTTC

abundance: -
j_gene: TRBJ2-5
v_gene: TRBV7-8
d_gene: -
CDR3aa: CASSGEDSQETQYF
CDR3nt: TGTGCCAGCAGCGGAGAGGACAGCCAAGAGACCCAGTACTTC

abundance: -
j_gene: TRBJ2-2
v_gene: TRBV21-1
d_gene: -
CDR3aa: CTSSIYLGQRNTGELFF
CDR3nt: TGTACCAGCAGCATTTATCTCGGGCAGCGAAACACCGGGGAGCTGTTTTTT

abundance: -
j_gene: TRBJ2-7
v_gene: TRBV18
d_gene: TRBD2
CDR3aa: CASSEASGYEQYF
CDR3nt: TGTGCCAGCTCAGAAGCTAGCGGATACGAGCAGTACTTC

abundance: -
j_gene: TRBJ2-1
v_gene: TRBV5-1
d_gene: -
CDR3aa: CASSVGYNEQFF
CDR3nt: TGCGCCAGCAGCGTAGGTTACAATGAGCAGTTCTTC

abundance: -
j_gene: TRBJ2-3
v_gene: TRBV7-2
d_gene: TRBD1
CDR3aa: CASSSDRGRVTDTQYF
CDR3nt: TGTGCCAGCAGCTCAGACAGGGGGCGGGTAACAGATACGCAGTATTTT

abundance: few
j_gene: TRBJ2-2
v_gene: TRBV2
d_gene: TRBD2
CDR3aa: CASSLAGGPDGELFF
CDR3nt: TGTGCCAGCAGTTTAGCGGGGGGCCCGGACGGGGAGCTGTTTTTT

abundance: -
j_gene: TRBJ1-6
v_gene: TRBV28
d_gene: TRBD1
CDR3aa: CASSFRLGTGGASPLHF
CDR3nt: TGTGCCAGCAGTTTCCGCCTCGGGACAGGGGGCGCGTCACCCCTCCACTTT

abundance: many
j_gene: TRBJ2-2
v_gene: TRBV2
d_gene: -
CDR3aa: CASSEWASANTGELFF
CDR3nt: TGTGCCAGCAGTGAATGGGCCAGCGCGAACACCGGGGAGCTGTTTTTT

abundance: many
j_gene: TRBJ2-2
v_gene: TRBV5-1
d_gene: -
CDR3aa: CASSPNGGPGELFF
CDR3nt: TGCGCCAGCAGCCCCAATGGGGGACCCGGGGAGCTGTTTTTT

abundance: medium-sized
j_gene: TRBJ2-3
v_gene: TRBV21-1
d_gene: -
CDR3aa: CASILAGRGDTQYF
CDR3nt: TGTGCCAGCATACTAGCGGGGAGAGGAGATACGCAGTATTTT

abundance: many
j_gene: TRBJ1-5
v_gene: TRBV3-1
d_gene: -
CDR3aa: CASSQDSNQPQHF
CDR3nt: TGTGCCAGCAGCCAAGACAGTAATCAGCCCCAGCATTTT

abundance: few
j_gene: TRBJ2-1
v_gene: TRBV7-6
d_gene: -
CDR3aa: CASSLGNTDQFF
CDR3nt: TGTGCCAGCAGCCTAGGGAACACCGACCAGTTCTTC

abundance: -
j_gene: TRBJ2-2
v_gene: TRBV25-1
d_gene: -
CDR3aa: CASSGAGSTGELFF
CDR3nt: TGTGCCAGCAGTGGAGCCGGGTCTACCGGGGAGCTGTTTTTT

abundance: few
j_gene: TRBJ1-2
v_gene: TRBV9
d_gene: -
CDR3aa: CASSGVNYGYTF
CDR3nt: TGTGCCAGCAGCGGAGTGAACTATGGCTACACCTTC

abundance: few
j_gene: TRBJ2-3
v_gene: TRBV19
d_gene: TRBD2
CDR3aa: CASSNPPSGATDTQYF
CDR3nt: TGTGCCAGTAGTAACCCGCCTAGCGGGGCAACAGATACGCAGTATTTT

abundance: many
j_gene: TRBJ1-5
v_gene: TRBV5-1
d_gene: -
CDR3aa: CASSPQGRANQPQHF
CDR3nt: TGCGCCAGCAGCCCCCAGGGACGGGCCAATCAGCCCCAGCATTTT

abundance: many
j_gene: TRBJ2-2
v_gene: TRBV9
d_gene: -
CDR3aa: CASSVNREGDTGELFF
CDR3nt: TGTGCCAGCAGCGTTAACAGGGAGGGGGACACCGGGGAGCTGTTTTTT

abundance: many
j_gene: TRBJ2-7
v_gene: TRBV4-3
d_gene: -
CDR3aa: CASSQDHQSYEQYF
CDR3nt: TGCGCCAGCAGCCAAGATCATCAGTCCTACGAGCAGTACTTC

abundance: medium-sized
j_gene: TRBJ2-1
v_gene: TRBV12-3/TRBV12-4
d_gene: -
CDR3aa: CASSPQGGLGDEQFF
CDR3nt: TGTGCCAGCAGTCCACAGGGAGGCCTGGGGGATGAGCAGTTCTTC

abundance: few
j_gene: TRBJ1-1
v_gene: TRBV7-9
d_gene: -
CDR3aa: CASSEGGQPRTEAFF
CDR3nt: TGTGCCAGCAGCGAGGGGGGGCAACCCCGCACTGAAGCTTTCTTT

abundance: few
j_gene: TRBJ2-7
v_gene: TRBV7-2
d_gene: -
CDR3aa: CASSPPVIWRGPYEQYF
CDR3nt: TGTGCCAGCAGCCCGCCTGTGATCTGGCGGGGACCCTACGAGCAGTACTTC

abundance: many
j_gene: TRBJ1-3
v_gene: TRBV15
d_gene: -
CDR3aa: CATSLKRSGNTIYF
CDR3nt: TGTGCCACCAGCTTAAAGCGGTCCGGAAACACCATATATTTT

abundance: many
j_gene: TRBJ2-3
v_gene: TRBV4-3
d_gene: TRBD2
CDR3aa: CASSQEAGGLGLGTDTQYF
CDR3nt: TGCGCCAGCAGCCAAGAGGCGGGGGGATTGGGGTTAGGCACAGATACGCAGTATTTT

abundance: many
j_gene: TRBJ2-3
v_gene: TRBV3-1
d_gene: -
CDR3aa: CASSPSLLVFSERVGTDTQYF
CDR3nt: TGTGCCAGCAGCCCATCTTTGCTGGTATTCTCGGAGCGGGTTGGCACAGATACGCAGTATTTT

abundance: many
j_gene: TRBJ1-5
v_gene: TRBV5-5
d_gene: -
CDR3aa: CASSLRSPGGNQPQHF
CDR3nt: TGTGCCAGCAGCTTGCGGTCCCCCGGGGGCAATCAGCCCCAGCATTTT

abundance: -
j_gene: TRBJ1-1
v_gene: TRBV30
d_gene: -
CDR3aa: CAWTRQAGAMNTEAFF
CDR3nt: TGTGCCTGGACCAGGCAGGCGGGGGCTATGAACACTGAAGCTTTCTTT

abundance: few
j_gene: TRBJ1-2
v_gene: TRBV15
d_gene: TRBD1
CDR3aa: CATSRDLGQVFAGYTF
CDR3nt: TGTGCCACCAGCAGAGATTTGGGACAGGTTTTTGCGGGCTACACCTTC

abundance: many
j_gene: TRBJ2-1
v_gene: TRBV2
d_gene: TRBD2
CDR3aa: CASTSGREGEQFF
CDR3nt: TGTGCCAGCACTAGCGGGAGGGAGGGGGAGCAGTTCTTC

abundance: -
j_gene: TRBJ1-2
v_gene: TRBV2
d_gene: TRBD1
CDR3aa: CASSTWGQGADGYTF
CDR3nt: TGTGCCAGCAGTACGTGGGGACAGGGGGCGGATGGCTACACCTTC

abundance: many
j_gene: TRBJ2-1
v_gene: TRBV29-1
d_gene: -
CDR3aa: CSVDSPRSYNEQFF
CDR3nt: TGCAGCGTCGACAGCCCTCGGTCCTACAATGAGCAGTTCTTC

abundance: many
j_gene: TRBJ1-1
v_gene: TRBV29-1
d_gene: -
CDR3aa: CSVTDSPEAFF
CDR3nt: TGCAGCGTTACGGACAGTCCTGAAGCTTTCTTT

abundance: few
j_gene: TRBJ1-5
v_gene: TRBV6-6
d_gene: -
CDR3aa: CASSYMGGVGNQPQHF
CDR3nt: TGTGCCAGCAGTTACATGGGGGGGGTTGGCAATCAGCCCCAGCATTTT

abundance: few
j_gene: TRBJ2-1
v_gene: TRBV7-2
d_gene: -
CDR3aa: CASSLNGYNEQFF
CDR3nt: TGTGCCAGCAGTCTTAATGGGTACAATGAGCAGTTCTTC

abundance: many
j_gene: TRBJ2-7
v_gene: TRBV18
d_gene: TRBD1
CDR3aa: CASSQGTGALYEQYF
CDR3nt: TGTGCCAGCTCGCAAGGGACAGGGGCCCTCTACGAGCAGTACTTC

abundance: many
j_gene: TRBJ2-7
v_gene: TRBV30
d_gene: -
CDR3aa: CAWSAGSLGPYEQYF
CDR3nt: TGTGCCTGGAGTGCTGGCTCCCTAGGACCCTACGAGCAGTACTTC

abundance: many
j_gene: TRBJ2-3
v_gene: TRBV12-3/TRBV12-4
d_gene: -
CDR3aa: CASSLTRGGGTQYF
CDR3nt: TGTGCCAGCAGCCTGACTCGGGGTGGAGGTACGCAGTATTTT

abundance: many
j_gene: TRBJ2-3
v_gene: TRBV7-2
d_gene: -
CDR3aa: CASSLSSFGADTQYF
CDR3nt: TGTGCCAGCAGCTTATCTAGCTTTGGGGCAGATACGCAGTATTTT

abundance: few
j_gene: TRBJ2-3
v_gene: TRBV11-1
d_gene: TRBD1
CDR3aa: CASSRGQGSTDTQYF
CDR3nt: TGTGCCAGCAGCAGGGGACAGGGGTCCACAGATACGCAGTATTTT

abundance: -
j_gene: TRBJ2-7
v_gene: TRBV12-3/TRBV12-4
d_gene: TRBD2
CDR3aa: CASSLISGTGNEQYF
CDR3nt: TGTGCCAGCAGTTTAATTAGCGGGACCGGTAACGAGCAGTACTTC

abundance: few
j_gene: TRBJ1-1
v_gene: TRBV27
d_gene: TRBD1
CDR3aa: CASSPRQGSYTEAFF
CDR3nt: TGTGCCAGCAGTCCAAGACAGGGTTCCTACACTGAAGCTTTCTTT

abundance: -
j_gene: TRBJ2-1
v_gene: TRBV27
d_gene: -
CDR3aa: CASSFGRSSYNEQFF
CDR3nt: TGTGCCAGCAGTTTCGGGAGAAGCTCCTACAATGAGCAGTTCTTC

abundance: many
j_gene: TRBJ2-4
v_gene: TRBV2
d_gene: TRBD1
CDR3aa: CASSPSWTGRTNF
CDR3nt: TGTGCCAGCAGTCCCTCCTGGACAGGGAGGACGAACTTC

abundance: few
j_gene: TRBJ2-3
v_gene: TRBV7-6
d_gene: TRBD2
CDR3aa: CASSLTVRAGAFTDTQYF
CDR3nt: TGTGCCAGCAGCTTAACAGTGAGAGCGGGAGCCTTTACAGATACGCAGTATTTT

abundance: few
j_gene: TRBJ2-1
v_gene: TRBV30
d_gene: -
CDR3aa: CAWSPPRVGEQFF
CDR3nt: TGTGCCTGGAGTCCCCCCAGGGTCGGGGAGCAGTTCTTC

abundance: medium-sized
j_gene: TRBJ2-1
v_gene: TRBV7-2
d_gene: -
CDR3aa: CASSTTENEQFF
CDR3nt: TGTGCCAGCTCTACGACGGAAAATGAGCAGTTCTTC

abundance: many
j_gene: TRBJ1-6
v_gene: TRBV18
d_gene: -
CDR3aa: CASSPNPEGSLSPLHF
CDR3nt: TGTGCCAGCTCACCGAACCCGGAGGGATCCTTATCACCCCTCCACTTT

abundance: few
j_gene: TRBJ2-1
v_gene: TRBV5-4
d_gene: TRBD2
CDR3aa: CASTRGLAGATSYNEQFF
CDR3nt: TGTGCCAGCACCCGGGGACTAGCGGGAGCCACCTCCTACAATGAGCAGTTCTTC

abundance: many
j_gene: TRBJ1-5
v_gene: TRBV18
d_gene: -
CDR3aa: CASSPDTGKDQPQHF
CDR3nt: TGTGCCAGCTCACCAGATACAGGGAAGGATCAGCCCCAGCATTTT

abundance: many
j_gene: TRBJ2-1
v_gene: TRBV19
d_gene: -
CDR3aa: CASAAGWRSYNEQFF
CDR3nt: TGTGCCAGTGCCGCGGGATGGAGGTCCTACAATGAGCAGTTCTTC

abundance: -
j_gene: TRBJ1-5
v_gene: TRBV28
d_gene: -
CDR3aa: CASSLTVRQPQHF
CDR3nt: TGTGCCAGCAGTTTGACGGTCCGGCAGCCCCAGCATTTT

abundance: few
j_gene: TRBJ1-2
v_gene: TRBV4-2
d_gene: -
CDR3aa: CASSQLEGTYGYTF
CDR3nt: TGTGCCAGCAGCCAATTGGAGGGAACTTATGGCTACACCTTC

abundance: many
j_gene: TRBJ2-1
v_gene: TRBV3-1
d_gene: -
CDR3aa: CASSQDRGLAFNNEQFF
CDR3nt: TGTGCCAGCAGCCAAGATCGTGGGCTAGCCTTCAACAATGAGCAGTTCTTC

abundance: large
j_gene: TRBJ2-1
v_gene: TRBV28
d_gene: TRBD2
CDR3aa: CASRRTSWSSGEQFF
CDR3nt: TGTGCCAGCAGGCGGACTAGCTGGTCTTCAGGCGAGCAGTTCTTC

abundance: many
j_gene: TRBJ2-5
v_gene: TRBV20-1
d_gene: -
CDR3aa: CSATWGVQETQYF
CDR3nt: TGCAGTGCTACCTGGGGCGTTCAAGAGACCCAGTACTTC